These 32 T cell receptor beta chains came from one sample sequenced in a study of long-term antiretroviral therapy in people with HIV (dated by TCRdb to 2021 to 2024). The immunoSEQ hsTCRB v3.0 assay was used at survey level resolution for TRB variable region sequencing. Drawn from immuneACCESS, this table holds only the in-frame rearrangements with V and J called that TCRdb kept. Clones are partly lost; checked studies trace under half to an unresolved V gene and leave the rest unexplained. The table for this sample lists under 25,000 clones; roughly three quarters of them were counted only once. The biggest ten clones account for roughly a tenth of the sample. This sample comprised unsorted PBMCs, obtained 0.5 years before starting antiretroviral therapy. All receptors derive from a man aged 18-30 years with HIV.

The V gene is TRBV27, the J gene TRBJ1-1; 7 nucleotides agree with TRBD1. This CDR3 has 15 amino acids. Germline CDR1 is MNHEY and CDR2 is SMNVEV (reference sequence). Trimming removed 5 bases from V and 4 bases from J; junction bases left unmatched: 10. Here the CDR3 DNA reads TGTGCCAGCAGTCGAGGGGACAGCCCACCCACTGAAGCTTTCTTT. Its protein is CASSRGDSPPTEAFF.

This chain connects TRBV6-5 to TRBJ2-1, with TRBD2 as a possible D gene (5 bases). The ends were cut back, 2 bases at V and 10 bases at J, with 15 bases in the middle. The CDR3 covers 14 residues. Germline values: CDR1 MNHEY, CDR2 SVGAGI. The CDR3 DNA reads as TGTGCCAGCAGTTACGGCCCGGACTCCGGGGAGCAGTTCTTC. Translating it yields CASSYGPDSGEQFF.

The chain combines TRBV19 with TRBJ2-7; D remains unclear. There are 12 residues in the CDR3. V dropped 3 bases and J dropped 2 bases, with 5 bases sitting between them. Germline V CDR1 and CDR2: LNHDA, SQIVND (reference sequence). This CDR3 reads CASSMGTYEQYF. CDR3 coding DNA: TGTGCCAGTAGTATGGGAACCTACGAGCAGTACTTC. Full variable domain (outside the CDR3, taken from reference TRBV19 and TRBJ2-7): DGGITQSPKYLFRKEGQNVTLSCEQNLNHDAMYWYRQDPGQGLRLIYYSQIVNDFQKGDIAEGYSVSREKKESFPLTVTSAQKNPTAFYLCASSMGTYEQYFGPGTRLTVT.

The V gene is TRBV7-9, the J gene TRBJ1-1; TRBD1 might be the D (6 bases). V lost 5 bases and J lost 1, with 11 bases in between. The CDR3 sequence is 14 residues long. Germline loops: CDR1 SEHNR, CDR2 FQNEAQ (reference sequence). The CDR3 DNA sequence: TGTGCCAGCAGCGTATCCAGGGGGAACACTGAAGCTTTCTTT. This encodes CASSVSRGNTEAFF.

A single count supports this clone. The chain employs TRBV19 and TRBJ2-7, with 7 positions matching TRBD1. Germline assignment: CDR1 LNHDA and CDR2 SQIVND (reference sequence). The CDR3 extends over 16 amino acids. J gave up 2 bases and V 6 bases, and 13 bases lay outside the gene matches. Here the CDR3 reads CASSSFSGTVTYEQYF. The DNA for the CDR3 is TGTGCCAGTAGCTCATTCTCCGGGACAGTTACCTACGAGCAGTACTTC.

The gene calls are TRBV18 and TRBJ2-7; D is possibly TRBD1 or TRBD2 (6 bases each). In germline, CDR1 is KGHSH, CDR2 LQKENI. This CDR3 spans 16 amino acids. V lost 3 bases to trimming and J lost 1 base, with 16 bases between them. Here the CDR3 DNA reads TGTGCCAGCTCACCGGGAGGACAGATTTTTTCCTACGAGCAGTACTTC. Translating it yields CASSPGGQIFSYEQYF. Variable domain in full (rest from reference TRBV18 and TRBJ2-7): NAGVMQNPRHLVRRRGQEARLRCSPMKGHSHVYWYRQLPEEGLKFMVYLQKENIIDESGMPKERFSAEFPKEGPSILRIQQVVRGDSAAYFCASSPGGQIFSYEQYFGPGTRLTVT.

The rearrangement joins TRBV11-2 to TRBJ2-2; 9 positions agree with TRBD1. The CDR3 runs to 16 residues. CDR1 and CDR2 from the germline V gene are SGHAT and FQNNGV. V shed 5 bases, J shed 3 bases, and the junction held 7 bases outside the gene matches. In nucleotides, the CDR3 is TGTGCCAGCAGCCCTCCCGGGACAGGGTACACCGGGGAGCTGTTTTTT. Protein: CASSPPGTGYTGELFF. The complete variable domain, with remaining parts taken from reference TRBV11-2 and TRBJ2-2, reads EAGVAQSPRYKIIEKRQSVAFWCNPISGHATLYWYQQILGQGPKLLIQFQNNGVVDDSQLPKDRFSAERLKGVDSTLKIQPAKLEDSAVYLCASSPPGTGYTGELFFGEGSRLTVL.

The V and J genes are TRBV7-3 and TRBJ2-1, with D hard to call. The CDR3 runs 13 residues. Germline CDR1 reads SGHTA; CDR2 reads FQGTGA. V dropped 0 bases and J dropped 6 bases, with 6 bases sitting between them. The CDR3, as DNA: TGTGCCAGCAGCTTAACCCCCGGCAATGAGCAGTTCTTC. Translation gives CASSLTPGNEQFF.

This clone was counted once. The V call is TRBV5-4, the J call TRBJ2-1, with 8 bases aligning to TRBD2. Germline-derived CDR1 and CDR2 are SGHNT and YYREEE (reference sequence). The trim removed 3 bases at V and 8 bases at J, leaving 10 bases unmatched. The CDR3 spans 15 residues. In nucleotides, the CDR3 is TGTGCCAGCAGCTCCACTAGCGGTTCGTACGATGAGCAGTTCTTC. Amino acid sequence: CASSSTSGSYDEQFF.

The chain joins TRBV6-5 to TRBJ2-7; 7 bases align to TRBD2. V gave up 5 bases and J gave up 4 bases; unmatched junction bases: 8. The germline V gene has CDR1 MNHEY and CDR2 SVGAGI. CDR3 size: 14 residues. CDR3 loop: CASSPTGTTYEQYF. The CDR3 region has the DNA TGTGCCAGCAGTCCAACCGGGACTACATACGAGCAGTACTTC.

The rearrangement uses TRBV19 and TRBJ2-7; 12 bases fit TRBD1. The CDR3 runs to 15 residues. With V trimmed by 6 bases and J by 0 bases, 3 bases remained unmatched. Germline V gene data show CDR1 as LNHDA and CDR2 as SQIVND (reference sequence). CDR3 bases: TGTGCCAGTAGCCCGGGACAGGGGGCCTCCTACGAGCAGTACTTC. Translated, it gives CASSPGQGASYEQYF.

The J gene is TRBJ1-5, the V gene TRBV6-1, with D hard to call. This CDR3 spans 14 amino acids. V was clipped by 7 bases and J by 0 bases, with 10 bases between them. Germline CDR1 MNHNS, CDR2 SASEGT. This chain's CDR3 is CASNGENSNQPQHF. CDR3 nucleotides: TGTGCCAGCAACGGTGAGAATAGCAATCAGCCCCAGCATTTT.

This CDR3 reads CASTSVAGSTGELFF. In nucleotides, the CDR3 is TGTGCCAGCACTTCAGTAGCGGGATCCACCGGGGAGCTGTTTTTT. The V and J genes are TRBV6-1 and TRBJ2-2; TRBD2 matches at 8 bases. Trimming at V came to 7 bases and at J to 4 bases, leaving 8 bases not matched to a gene. Germline CDR1 reads MNHNS; CDR2 reads SASEGT. This CDR3 comprises 15 residues.

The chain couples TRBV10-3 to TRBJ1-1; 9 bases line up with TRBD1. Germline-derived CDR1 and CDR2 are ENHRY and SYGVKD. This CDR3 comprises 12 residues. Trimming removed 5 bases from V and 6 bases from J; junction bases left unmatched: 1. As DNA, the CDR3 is TGTGCCATCAGTACAGGGGGCTCTGAAGCTTTCTTT. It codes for CAISTGGSEAFF.

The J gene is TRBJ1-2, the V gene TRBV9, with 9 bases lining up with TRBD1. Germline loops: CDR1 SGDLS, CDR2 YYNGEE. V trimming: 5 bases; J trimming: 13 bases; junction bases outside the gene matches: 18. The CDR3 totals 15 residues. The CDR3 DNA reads TGTGCCAGCAGACCCGGGACAGGGAACCCCTATTTTGTCACCTTC. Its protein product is CASRPGTGNPYFVTF.

The CDR3: CASKHFRDRAYEQYF. CDR3 coding DNA: TGTGCCAGCAAACACTTCCGGGACAGGGCCTACGAGCAGTACTTC. The chain joins TRBV27 to TRBJ2-7; 9 bases match TRBD1. Germline values: CDR1 MNHEY, CDR2 SMNVEV (reference sequence). The CDR3 is 15 amino acids. The V segment lost 7 bases and the J segment 2 bases; nucleotides outside the gene matches: 9.

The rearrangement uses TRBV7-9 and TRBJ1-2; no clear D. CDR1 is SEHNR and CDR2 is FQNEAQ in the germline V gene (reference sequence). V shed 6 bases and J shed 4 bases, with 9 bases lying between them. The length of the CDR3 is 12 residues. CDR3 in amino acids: CASRPDSYGYTF. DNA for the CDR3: TGTGCCAGCAGGCCGGATAGCTATGGCTACACCTTC.

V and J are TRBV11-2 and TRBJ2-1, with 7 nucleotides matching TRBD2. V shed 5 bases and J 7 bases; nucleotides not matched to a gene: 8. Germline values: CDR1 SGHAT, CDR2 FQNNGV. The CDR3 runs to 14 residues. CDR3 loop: CASSAGAGGNEQFF. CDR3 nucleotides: TGTGCCAGCAGCGCGGGAGCAGGTGGGAATGAGCAGTTCTTC.

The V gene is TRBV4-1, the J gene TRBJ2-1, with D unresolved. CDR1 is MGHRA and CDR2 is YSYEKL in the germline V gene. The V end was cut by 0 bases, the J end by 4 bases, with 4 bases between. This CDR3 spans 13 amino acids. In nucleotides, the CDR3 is TGCGCCAGCAGCCAAGATAAGTACAATGAGCAGTTCTTC. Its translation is CASSQDKYNEQFF.

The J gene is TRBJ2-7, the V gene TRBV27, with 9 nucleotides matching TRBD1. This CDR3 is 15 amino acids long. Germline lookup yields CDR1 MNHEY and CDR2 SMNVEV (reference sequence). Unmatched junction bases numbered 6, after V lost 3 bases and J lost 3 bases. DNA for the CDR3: TGTGCCAGCAGTTTCTCGGACAGGGGATTCTACGAGCAGTACTTC. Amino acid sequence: CASSFSDRGFYEQYF.

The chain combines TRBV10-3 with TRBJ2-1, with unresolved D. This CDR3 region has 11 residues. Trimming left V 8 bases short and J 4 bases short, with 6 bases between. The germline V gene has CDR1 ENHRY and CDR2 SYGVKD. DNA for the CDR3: TGTGCCATCGCAGCTTACAATGAGCAGTTCTTC. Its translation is CAIAAYNEQFF.

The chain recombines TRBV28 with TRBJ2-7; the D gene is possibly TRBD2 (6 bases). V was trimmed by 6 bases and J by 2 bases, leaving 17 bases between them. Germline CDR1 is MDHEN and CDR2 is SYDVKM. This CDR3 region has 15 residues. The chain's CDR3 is CASSPIAELPYEQYF. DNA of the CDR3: TGTGCCAGCAGCCCAATAGCGGAGCTACCCTACGAGCAGTACTTC.

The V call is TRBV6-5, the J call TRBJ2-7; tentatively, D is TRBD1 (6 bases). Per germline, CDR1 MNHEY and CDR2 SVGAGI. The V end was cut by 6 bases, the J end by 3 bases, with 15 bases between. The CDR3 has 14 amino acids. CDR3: CASRGSGTFYEQYF. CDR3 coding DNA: TGTGCCAGCAGGGGATCCGGGACATTCTACGAGCAGTACTTC.

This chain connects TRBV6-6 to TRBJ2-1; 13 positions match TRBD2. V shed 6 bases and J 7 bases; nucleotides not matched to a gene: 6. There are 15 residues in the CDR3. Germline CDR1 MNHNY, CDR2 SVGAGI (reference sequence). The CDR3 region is CASRGLAGVENEQFF. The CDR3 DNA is TGTGCCAGCAGAGGACTAGCGGGAGTCGAGAATGAGCAGTTCTTC.

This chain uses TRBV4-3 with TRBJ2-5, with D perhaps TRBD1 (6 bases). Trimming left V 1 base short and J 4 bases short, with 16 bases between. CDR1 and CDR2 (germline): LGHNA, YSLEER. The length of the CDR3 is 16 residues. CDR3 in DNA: TGCGCCAGCAGCCAAGGGGGCAGGGGATTTGGAGAGACCCAGTACTTC. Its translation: CASSQGGRGFGETQYF.

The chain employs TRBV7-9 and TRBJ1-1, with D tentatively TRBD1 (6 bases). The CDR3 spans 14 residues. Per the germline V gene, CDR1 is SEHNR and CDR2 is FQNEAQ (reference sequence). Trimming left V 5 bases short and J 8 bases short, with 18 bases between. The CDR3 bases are TGTGCCAGCAGCCCGAACTCGGGACATCCGGAAGCTTTCTTT. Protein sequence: CASSPNSGHPEAFF.

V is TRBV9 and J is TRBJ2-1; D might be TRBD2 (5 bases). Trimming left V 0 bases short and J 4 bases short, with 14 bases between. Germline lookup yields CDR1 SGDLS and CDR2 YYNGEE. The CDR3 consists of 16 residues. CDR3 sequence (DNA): TGTGCCAGCAGCGTAGATTCTTCGGACTCATACAATGAGCAGTTCTTC. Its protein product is CASSVDSSDSYNEQFF.

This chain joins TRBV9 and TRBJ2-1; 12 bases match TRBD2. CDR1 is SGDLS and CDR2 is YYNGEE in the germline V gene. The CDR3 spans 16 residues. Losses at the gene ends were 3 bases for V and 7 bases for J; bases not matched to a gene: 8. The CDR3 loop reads CASSASSGRAGNEQFF. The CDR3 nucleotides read TGTGCCAGCAGCGCCTCTAGCGGGAGGGCGGGGAATGAGCAGTTCTTC.

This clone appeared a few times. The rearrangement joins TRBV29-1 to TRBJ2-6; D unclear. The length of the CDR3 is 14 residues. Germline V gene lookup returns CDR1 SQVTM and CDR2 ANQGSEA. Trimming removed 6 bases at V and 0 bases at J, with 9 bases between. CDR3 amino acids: CSVGTSSGANVLTF. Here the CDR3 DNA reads TGCAGCGTCGGAACAAGCTCTGGGGCCAACGTCCTGACTTTC. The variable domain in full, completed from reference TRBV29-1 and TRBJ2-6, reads SAVISQKPSRDICQRGTSLTIQCQVDSQVTMMFWYRQQPGQSLTLIATANQGSEATYESGFVIDKFPISRPNLTFSTLTVSNMSPEDSSIYLCSVGTSSGANVLTFGAGSRLTVL.

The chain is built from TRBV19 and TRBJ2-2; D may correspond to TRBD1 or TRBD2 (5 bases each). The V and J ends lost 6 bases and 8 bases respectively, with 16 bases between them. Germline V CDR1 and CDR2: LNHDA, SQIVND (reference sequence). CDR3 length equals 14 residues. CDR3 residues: CASSRDPGSGELFF. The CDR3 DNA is TGTGCCAGTAGCAGGGACCCCGGGTCGGGGGAGCTGTTTTTT.

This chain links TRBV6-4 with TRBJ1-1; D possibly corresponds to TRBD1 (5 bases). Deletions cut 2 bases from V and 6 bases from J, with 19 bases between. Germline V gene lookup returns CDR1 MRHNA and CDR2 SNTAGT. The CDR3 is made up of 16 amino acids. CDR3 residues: CASSDGAGGSIAEAFF. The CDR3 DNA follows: TGTGCCAGCAGTGACGGGGCAGGAGGGTCAATCGCTGAAGCTTTCTTT.

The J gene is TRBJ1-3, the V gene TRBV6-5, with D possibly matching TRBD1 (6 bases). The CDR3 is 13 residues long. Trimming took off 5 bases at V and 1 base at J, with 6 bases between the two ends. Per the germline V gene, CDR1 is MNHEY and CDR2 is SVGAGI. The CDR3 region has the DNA TGTGCCAGCAGTACAGGGTCTGGAAACACCATATATTTT. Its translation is CASSTGSGNTIYF.